This T cell receptor beta chain was identified during a study of shared clonotypes between healthy human individuals. Repertoires were generated with immunoSEQ multiplex PCR, while TCRdb's copy carries only in-frame clones and drops some. The data show millions of clones, around nine tenths seen once. The CDR3 runs to 14 residues. Germline V CDR1 and CDR2: MNHEY, SVGAGI. The chain couples TRBV6-5 to TRBJ2-2; D possibly matches TRBD1 or TRBD2 (5 bases each). What was sequenced was naive CD4+ T cells sorted from blood. Subset indicated: CD45RA+ positively selected. The clonotype was recovered from a man younger than 35 in good health. The CDR3 nucleotides read TGTACTCCACCGGGACGGACGAACACCGGGGAGCTGTTTTTT. Translated: CTPPGRTNTGELFF.